A selection of T cell receptor beta chains follows, all from one sample in a study of shared clonotypes between healthy human individuals. The assay was immunoSEQ multiplex PCR, and TCRdb's table has in-frame clones only and misses some. This sample has over 1.5 million clones, with 98% found just once. Sequencing was performed on naive CD4+ T cells sorted from blood. The receptors stem from a man aged 25-45 years in good health. Each CDR3 is given with its conserved first and last residue. A D gene is named only where the DNA matches it firmly. The size entry is marked missing in some rows and otherwise reads once, few, many or a size class.

J,size,D,V,DNA,CDR3
TRBJ2-3,few,-,TRBV11-3,TGTGCCAGCAGCTTATTTATTGGGGACGATACGCAGTATTTT,CASSLFIGDDTQYF
TRBJ2-3,once,TRBD2,TRBV5-4,TGTGCCAGCAGCGGAGGGACTAGCGGAAGAAGCACAGATACGCAGTATTTT,CASSGGTSGRSTDTQYF
TRBJ1-5,-,-,TRBV28,TGTGCCAGCACCCCGGCGGGGGTTAATCAGCCCCAGCATTTT,CASTPAGVNQPQHF
TRBJ2-4,-,-,TRBV28,TGTGCCAGCAGCCCTAGGACAATACGAAACATTCAGTACTTC,CASSPRTIRNIQYF
TRBJ2-1,-,-,TRBV20-1,TGCAGTGCTAGCGGACTGGATGAGCAGTTCTTC,CSASGLDEQFF
TRBJ2-2,-,TRBD2,TRBV19,TGTGCCAGTAGTATAGTGGGGGGGAGTGCAGTCGGGGAGCTGTTTTTT,CASSIVGGSAVGELFF
TRBJ1-2,-,-,TRBV29-1,TGCAGCGCCTTAAGACAGTCTGAAACCTATGGCTACACCTTC,CSALRQSETYGYTF
TRBJ1-2,-,TRBD1,TRBV28,TGTGCCAGCAGTATCCTCTTGGACAGGGGATATGGCTACACCTTC,CASSILLDRGYGYTF
TRBJ2-7,-,-,TRBV7-2,TGTGCCAGCAGCTTAGAAAGGACGCCGAAACTCTACGAGCAGTACTTC,CASSLERTPKLYEQYF
TRBJ2-3,once,TRBD1,TRBV18,TGTGCCAGCTCACGAAGAGACCCTTACAGGGGGAGTACGACAGATACGCAGTATTTT,CASSRRDPYRGSTTDTQYF
TRBJ2-7,-,-,TRBV5-6,TGTGCCAGCAGCGGGGGGACAGTGTCAAGCTCCTACGAGCAGTACTTC,CASSGGTVSSSYEQYF
TRBJ1-1,-,-,TRBV7-3,TGTGCCAGCAGCTTAAGTAGGGGTACTGAAGCTTTCTTT,CASSLSRGTEAFF
TRBJ1-2,once,-,TRBV28,TGTGCCGCCCTGGATGGACAGTCGTATGGCTACACCTTC,CAALDGQSYGYTF